This TCR beta chain was identified during a study of blood T cells in healthy people across ages. Deletions cut 3 bases from V and 5 bases from J, with 13 bases between. The germline CDR1 and CDR2 sequences are DFQATT and SNEGSKA (reference sequence). The CDR3 has 13 amino acids. Combining a sample-barcoded 5' primer with a J-beta primer mix, a second PCR ran for about 6 to 12 cycles. Tags on each cDNA molecule came from a template-switch adaptor with 12 random nucleotides. TCRdb re-called the 5' RACE reads through MiXCR, storing one row per CDR3 protein. The table records around 600,000 distinct CDR3 sequences, 40% to 55% of them present only once. The authors drew around 9.3 milliliters of peripheral blood from each donor. This clonotype came up a few times.

Sequencing used blood. This sequence was found in a man at least 80 years old in good health. This rearrangement joins TRBV20-1 to TRBJ2-5; the D gene could be TRBD1 or TRBD2 (5 bases each). CDR3 bases: TGCAGTGCTAGTCTCGGGGCATTGGAGACCCAGTACTTC. It specifies CSASLGALETQYF.